The 11 T cell receptor beta chains presented below share a single source sample, sequenced in a study of T cell changes during pregnancy in multiple sclerosis. Profiled with immunoSEQ multiplex PCR; TCRdb holds only in-frame clones, not every one. The profile shows around 70,000 clones, around 94% of them singletons. The source material was peripheral blood, sampled before pregnancy. The receptors come from a female donor with multiple sclerosis, enrolled in a pregnancy study.

The V call is TRBV6-1, the J call TRBJ2-3; TRBD2 matches at 7 bases. CDR1 MNHNS and CDR2 SASEGT come from the germline V gene. V shed 0 bases, J shed 1 base, and the junction held 1 base outside the gene matches. This CDR3 has 15 amino acids. The CDR3 loop reads CASSEALAGTDTQYF. Here the CDR3 DNA reads TGTGCCAGCAGTGAAGCGCTAGCGGGCACAGATACGCAGTATTTT.

This chain links TRBV2 with TRBJ2-1; 9 nucleotides agree with TRBD1. Germline V gene data show CDR1 as SNHLY and CDR2 as FYNNEI. V dropped 8 bases and J dropped 7; count of bases not matched to a gene: 12. CDR3 length: 15 amino acids. The CDR3 sequence: CASGRDRVFGNEQFF. In DNA form, the CDR3 reads TGTGCCAGCGGTAGGGACAGGGTTTTCGGGAATGAGCAGTTCTTC.

This chain links TRBV27 with TRBJ2-7; 7 nucleotides match TRBD2. The CDR3 covers 13 residues. Losses at the gene ends were 4 bases for V and 4 bases for J; bases not matched to a gene: 4. CDR1 is MNHEY and CDR2 is SMNVEV in the germline V gene (reference sequence). This CDR3 reads CASSSQGGYEQYF. The CDR3 DNA follows: TGTGCCAGCAGTTCCCAGGGAGGGTACGAGCAGTACTTC.

The genes are TRBV29-1 and TRBJ2-5; possible D gene TRBD1, 6 bases. The CDR3 loop spans 12 amino acids. The V gene's germline CDR1 is SQVTM and CDR2 ANQGSEA. V was trimmed by 4 bases and J by 4 bases, leaving 10 bases between them. The CDR3: CSVVWGRETQYF. CDR3 sequence (DNA): TGCAGCGTTGTATGGGGGCGAGAGACCCAGTACTTC.

This clone occurred once. This chain uses TRBV2 with TRBJ2-5, with 9 positions matching TRBD2. J was trimmed by 5 bases and V by 4 bases; bases with no gene match: 5. Germline CDR1 and CDR2: SNHLY and FYNNEI. CDR3 length equals 14 residues. This CDR3 is CASSGAGGSETQYF. Here the CDR3 DNA reads TGTGCCAGCAGTGGAGCGGGGGGATCGGAGACCCAGTACTTC.

The gene calls are TRBV7-2 and TRBJ2-7; TRBD2 matches 10 bases. Germline V gene sequence: CDR1 SGHTA, CDR2 FQGNSA. The V and J ends lost 2 bases and 2 bases, in that order; junction bases with no gene match: 6. This CDR3 contains 16 residues. Written as DNA, the CDR3 is TGTGCCAGCAGCTTACCCCTTAGCGGGAGGACCTACGAGCAGTACTTC. It is translated as CASSLPLSGRTYEQYF. Filled out from reference TRBV7-2 and TRBJ2-7, the complete variable domain reads GAGVSQSPSNKVTEKGKDVELRCDPISGHTALYWYRQSLGQGLEFLIYFQGNSAPDKSGLPSDRFSAERTGGSVSTLTIQRTQQEDSAVYLCASSLPLSGRTYEQYFGPGTRLTVT.

The V call is TRBV12-2, the J call TRBJ2-5; the table's D gene call, TRBD1, was not cross checked with the DNA. TRBV12-2 is a listed pseudogene. The CDR3 runs 16 residues. The CDR3 loop reads CASRLATGGQEETQYF. For the CDR3, the DNA is TGTGCAAGTCGCTTAGCGACAGGGGGCCAAGAAGAGACCCAGTACTTC.

The chain links TRBV29-1 to TRBJ2-1; D gene uncertain. This CDR3 is built from 10 residues. V lost 5 bases, J lost 6 bases, and 5 bases lay in between. Germline V gene lookup returns CDR1 SQVTM and CDR2 ANQGSEA. Here the CDR3 DNA reads TGCAGCGTTCGACTCAATGAGCAGTTCTTC. Its protein is CSVRLNEQFF.

The chain is built from TRBV9 and TRBJ1-1; 10 nucleotides align to TRBD1. The CDR3 length is 16 residues. Germline V gene data show CDR1 as SGDLS and CDR2 as YYNGEE. Trimming cost V 0 bases and J 3 bases; bases outside gene matches: 5. CDR3 residues: CASSVAPGQGDTEAFF. In DNA form, the CDR3 reads TGTGCCAGCAGCGTAGCCCCCGGACAGGGGGACACTGAAGCTTTCTTT.

This chain joins TRBV2 and TRBJ1-5; TRBD1 aligns across 9 bases. CDR3 length equals 16 residues. The junction had 5 bases not matched to a gene; V was cut back by 2 bases and J by 3 bases. From germline, CDR1 is SNHLY and CDR2 FYNNEI. DNA of the CDR3: TGTGCCAGCAGTGAATTAGGGACAGGGTTCAATCAGCCCCAGCATTTT. This encodes CASSELGTGFNQPQHF.

The CDR3 is CATSSAGEASYEQYF. CDR3 nucleotides: TGTGCCACCAGCAGTGCGGGAGAAGCCTCCTACGAGCAGTACTTC. The chain uses TRBV15 and TRBJ2-7; 7 bases agree with TRBD2. V dropped 3 bases and J dropped 0; count of bases not matched to a gene: 5. Germline lookup yields CDR1 LNHNV and CDR2 YYDKDF (reference sequence). This CDR3 has 15 residues. The full variable domain, its missing parts supplied by reference TRBV15 and TRBJ2-7, is DAMVIQNPRYQVTQFGKPVTLSCSQTLNHNVMYWYQQKSSQAPKLLFHYYDKDFNNEADTPDNFQSRRPNTSFCFLDIRSPGLGDTAMYLCATSSAGEASYEQYFGPGTRLTVT.